This T cell receptor (beta chain) was captured in a study of blood T cell repertoires in COVID-19. Profiled with immunoSEQ multiplex PCR; TCRdb holds only in-frame clones, not every one. The sample lists fewer than 350,000 clones, 89% occurring once. V shed 5 bases and J shed 2 bases, with 15 bases lying between them. The CDR3 loop spans 15 amino acids. Looked up from germline, CDR1 is LNHDA and CDR2 is SQIVND (reference sequence). This chain links TRBV19 with TRBJ2-5, with unresolved D. Sequencing was done on a sample of PBMCs or T cells enriched from blood (not recorded which). This receptor was taken from a man in his sixties who had recovered from COVID-19. The CDR3 coding sequence is TGTGCCAGTAGTGTCAGCGAAATCGGTCAAGAGACCCAGTACTTC. Protein sequence: CASSVSEIGQETQYF.